A single sample is the source of the 25 T cell receptor beta chains below, sequenced in a study of OX40 agonist ivuxolimab in advanced cancers. Profiling relied on immunoSEQ multiplex PCR, and the TCRdb table lists in-frame clones only, not all of them. Here the sample spans over 50,000 clones, 75% to 90% being singletons. The specimen was CD4+ or CD8+ T cells sorted from blood, collected in a trial of the OX40 agonist ivuxolimab. The receptor set was obtained from an adult with an advanced solid tumor such as melanoma, head and neck, liver or kidney cancer.

This clone has a single count. The chain recombines TRBV2 with TRBJ1-2; the D gene is possibly TRBD1 (5 bases). In germline, CDR1 is SNHLY, CDR2 FYNNEI. CDR3 size: 15 residues. Trimming took off 3 bases at V and 5 bases at J, with 16 bases between the two ends. CDR3 sequence (DNA): TGTGCCAGCAGTGAGGGGGTCGCAGGTCGATATGGCTACACCTTC. This sequence encodes CASSEGVAGRYGYTF.

The chain joins TRBV27 to TRBJ1-5; 7 positions match TRBD1. V shed 3 bases and J 2 bases; nucleotides not matched to a gene: 4. This CDR3 spans 15 amino acids. Germline CDR1 MNHEY, CDR2 SMNVEV (reference sequence). The CDR3 protein is CASSFGGGGNQPQHF. The CDR3 DNA follows: TGTGCCAGCAGTTTCGGAGGGGGCGGCAATCAGCCCCAGCATTTT.

The V and J genes are TRBV4-3 and TRBJ1-5; D ambiguous. In germline, CDR1 is LGHNA, CDR2 YSLEER. V lost 2 bases to trimming and J lost 6 bases, with 8 bases between them. The CDR3 runs to 13 residues. The CDR3 here is CASSQNPRQPQHF. The CDR3 region has the DNA TGCGCCAGCAGCCAAAATCCCCGTCAGCCCCAGCATTTT.

The rearrangement joins TRBV27 to TRBJ1-1; TRBD1 might be the D (6 bases). This CDR3 has 16 amino acids. Deletions cut 2 bases from V and 4 bases from J, with 17 bases between. Germline CDR1 and CDR2: MNHEY and SMNVEV (reference sequence). The CDR3 DNA sequence: TGTGCCAGCAGTTTAGCCCCAGGGGCCCTAAGCACTGAAGCTTTCTTT. Protein: CASSLAPGALSTEAFF.

This chain uses TRBV11-2 with TRBJ2-5, with D unresolved. V was trimmed by 5 bases and J by 5 bases, leaving 18 bases between them. Germline V gene data show CDR1 as SGHAT and CDR2 as FQNNGV. The CDR3 spans 15 residues. CDR3 sequence: CASSPPLHIGETQYF. The CDR3 nucleotides read TGTGCCAGCAGCCCCCCGCTACACATCGGGGAGACCCAGTACTTC.

The chain is built from TRBV19 and TRBJ1-5; TRBD1 might be the D (5 bases). V gave up 1 base and J gave up 4 bases, with 8 bases separating them. The CDR3 runs to 14 residues. CDR1 and CDR2 (germline): LNHDA, SQIVND (reference sequence). For the CDR3, the DNA is TGTGCCAGTAGTATAGGCACAGGAAATCAGCCCCAGCATTTT. As protein: CASSIGTGNQPQHF.

This rearrangement joins TRBV9 to TRBJ1-4, with 7 bases lining up with TRBD1. V lost 4 bases, J lost 7 bases, and 16 bases stayed unmatched. The germline V gene has CDR1 SGDLS and CDR2 YYNGEE. The CDR3 spans 17 residues. CDR3 DNA sequence: TGTGCCAGCAGCTCCGGACAGGCGACTCGACGCGGTGAAAAACTGTTTTTT. Translating gives CASSSGQATRRGEKLFF.

This chain uses TRBV29-1 with TRBJ2-1; 7 nucleotides align to TRBD2. Germline CDR1 is SQVTM and CDR2 is ANQGSEA. The length of the CDR3 is 15 residues. The J segment lost 6 bases and the V segment lost 4 bases, leaving 12 bases of the junction unmatched. This CDR3 is CSVVGGGRGGNEQFF. The CDR3, as DNA: TGCAGCGTTGTCGGCGGGGGAAGGGGTGGCAATGAGCAGTTCTTC.

The chain joins TRBV27 to TRBJ1-4; tentative D call: TRBD1 (5 bases). Trimming shortened V by 5 bases and J by 9 bases, and 25 bases separated the two germline ends. The CDR3 is 17 residues long. From germline, CDR1 is MNHEY and CDR2 SMNVEV (reference sequence). CDR3 sequence: CASSRDPWSAFTQKLFF. In DNA, the CDR3 is TGTGCCAGCAGTCGGGACCCCTGGAGCGCCTTCACTCAAAAACTGTTTTTT.

The chain links TRBV25-1 to TRBJ2-7, with D maybe TRBD2 (7 bases). The CDR3 loop spans 15 amino acids. V shed 1 base and J shed 3 bases, with 13 bases lying between them. Germline V gene lookup returns CDR1 MGHDK and CDR2 SYGVNS. The CDR3 DNA follows: TGTGCCAGCAGTGAATCGGCCGGGGGGCTCTACGAGCAGTACTTC. It specifies CASSESAGGLYEQYF.

The gene calls are TRBV27 and TRBJ1-4, with a weak D call TRBD1 (5 bases). Germline V CDR1 and CDR2: MNHEY, SMNVEV (reference sequence). Trimming left V 7 bases short and J 3 bases short, with 12 bases between. The CDR3 has 14 residues. CDR3 in amino acids: CASTPGGANEKLFF. Here the CDR3 DNA reads TGTGCCAGCACCCCGGGGGGGGCTAATGAAAAACTGTTTTTT.

The J gene is TRBJ2-7, the V gene TRBV11-2; possible D gene TRBD1, 5 bases. Trimming removed 7 bases from V and 0 bases from J, with 16 bases in between. The germline V gene has CDR1 SGHAT and CDR2 FQNNGV. The CDR3 contains 15 residues. Here the CDR3 reads CASTYSTGPSYEQYF. Written as DNA, the CDR3 is TGTGCCAGCACCTACTCAACAGGACCCTCCTACGAGCAGTACTTC.

V usage is TRBV5-6 and J usage is TRBJ2-1, with 10 bases fitting TRBD1. This CDR3 has 14 residues. Germline trimming cut 2 bases from V and 9 bases from J; bases unmatched to any gene: 5. CDR1 is SGHDT, CDR2 YYEEEE, per germline. Here the CDR3 DNA reads TGTGCCAGCAGCTTTTGGGGGGACAGGGGTGAGCAGTTCTTC. Its protein product is CASSFWGDRGEQFF.

This chain joins TRBV4-1 and TRBJ1-3; D call uncertain. This CDR3 is built from 19 residues. CDR1 is MGHRA, CDR2 YSYEKL, per germline. With 3 bases removed from V and 0 bases from J, the gap between germline ends came to 21 bases. This CDR3 reads CASSQTTVVEGYSGNTIYF. DNA for the CDR3: TGCGCCAGCAGCCAGACTACGGTTGTCGAGGGTTACTCTGGAAACACCATATATTTT.

The rearrangement joins TRBV13 to TRBJ2-1; the D is unclear. The CDR3 loop spans 13 amino acids. V shed 4 bases and J shed 7 bases, with 11 bases lying between them. Germline V gives CDR1 PRHDT, CDR2 FYEKMQ (reference sequence). The CDR3 DNA sequence: TGTGCCAGCAGCTCCTATAGTGAAAATGAGCAGTTCTTC. Amino acid sequence: CASSSYSENEQFF.

This chain connects TRBV5-6 to TRBJ2-3; TRBD1 matches at 7 bases. Per germline, CDR1 SGHDT and CDR2 YYEEEE. Losses at the gene ends were 3 bases for V and 3 bases for J; bases not matched to a gene: 16. The CDR3 is 18 residues long. CDR3 bases: TGTGCCAGCAGCTACGACAGGGTAGAAGTCTATTTAACAGATACGCAGTATTTT. It specifies CASSYDRVEVYLTDTQYF.

The gene calls are TRBV28 and TRBJ2-7; no clear D gene. This CDR3 is 12 amino acids long. V lost 2 bases to trimming and J lost 3 bases, with 5 bases between them. The germline V gene has CDR1 MDHEN and CDR2 SYDVKM. The CDR3 nucleotides are TGTGCCAGCAGTTTAGGAAGCTACGAGCAGTACTTC. Amino acids: CASSLGSYEQYF. Combining the CDR3 with reference TRBV28 and TRBJ2-7 gives the whole variable domain DVKVTQSSRYLVKRTGEKVFLECVQDMDHENMFWYRQDPGLGLRLIYFSYDVKMKEKGDIPEGYSVSREKKERFSLILESASTNQTSMYLCASSLGSYEQYFGPGTRLTVT.

The chain links TRBV9 to TRBJ2-2; the match to TRBD2 covers 10 bases. Trimming removed 0 bases from V and 1 base from J; junction bases left unmatched: 0. The CDR3 has 16 residues. CDR1 SGDLS and CDR2 YYNGEE come from the germline V gene. The DNA for the CDR3 is TGTGCCAGCAGCGTAGGACTAGCGGGGAACACCGGGGAGCTGTTTTTT. This sequence encodes CASSVGLAGNTGELFF.

This clone was seen only once. This chain connects TRBV6-1 to TRBJ2-7; 11 positions match TRBD1. Germline CDR1 and CDR2: MNHNS and SASEGT. The CDR3 runs to 13 residues. J lost 5 bases, V lost 7 bases, and 4 bases had no gene match. CDR3 protein: CASNGQGAHEQYF. Here the CDR3 DNA reads TGTGCCAGCAATGGACAGGGGGCCCACGAGCAGTACTTC.

V is TRBV11-2 and J is TRBJ2-3, with D unresolved. The CDR3 has 12 residues. Germline values: CDR1 SGHAT, CDR2 FQNNGV. Trimming cost V 6 bases and J 6 bases, with 10 bases left between them. DNA for the CDR3: TGTGCCAGCAGAAATTTAGGGGATACGCAGTATTTT. Its protein is CASRNLGDTQYF. The full variable domain, with the rest looked up from reference TRBV11-2 and TRBJ2-3, is EAGVAQSPRYKIIEKRQSVAFWCNPISGHATLYWYQQILGQGPKLLIQFQNNGVVDDSQLPKDRFSAERLKGVDSTLKIQPAKLEDSAVYLCASRNLGDTQYFGPGTRLTVL.

J is TRBJ1-2 and V is TRBV27; D ambiguous. The germline gives CDR1 MNHEY, CDR2 SMNVEV (reference sequence). The CDR3 is 15 amino acids. V lost 2 bases to trimming and J lost 3 bases, with 13 bases between them. In nucleotides, the CDR3 is TGTGCCAGCAGTTTAAGAGCAGAAACCTACTATGGCTACACCTTC. Protein sequence: CASSLRAETYYGYTF.

The rearrangement links TRBV9 to TRBJ1-2; TRBD1 is a possible D gene (6 bases). Germline CDR1 is SGDLS and CDR2 is YYNGEE. CDR3 length: 17 amino acids. The V gene lost 0 bases and the J gene lost 2 bases, with 17 bases spanning the gap. This chain's CDR3 is CASSVEGGVTANYGYTF. CDR3 nucleotides: TGTGCCAGCAGCGTAGAGGGGGGGGTGACAGCCAACTATGGCTACACCTTC.

This sequence joins TRBV19 and TRBJ2-7; no reliable D call. Germline CDR1 reads LNHDA; CDR2 reads SQIVND (reference sequence). CDR3 length equals 13 residues. Deletions cut 4 bases from V and 2 bases from J, with 9 bases between. CDR3 region: CASSTGFPYEQYF. CDR3 in DNA: TGTGCCAGTAGTACCGGGTTTCCCTACGAGCAGTACTTC.

The chain carries TRBV28 and TRBJ1-3; D remains unclear. CDR3 length: 14 residues. CDR1 is MDHEN and CDR2 is SYDVKM in the germline V gene. Trimming left V 5 bases short and J 0 bases short, with 8 bases between. The CDR3, as DNA: TGTGCCAGCAGTCCGCCGAGCTCTGGAAACACCATATATTTT. Translation: CASSPPSSGNTIYF.

The rearrangement joins TRBV6-6 to TRBJ2-2; TRBD1 or TRBD2 may be the D gene (5 bases each). V was clipped by 5 bases and J by 6 bases, with 10 bases between them. Germline CDR1 reads MNHNY; CDR2 reads SVGAGI (reference sequence). The CDR3 totals 13 residues. The DNA for the CDR3 is TGTGCCAGCAGTCGGGGCGACGCCGGGGAGCTGTTTTTT. As protein: CASSRGDAGELFF.